This T cell receptor (beta chain) was identified during a study of T cells in Graves' hyperthyroidism and ophthalmopathy. Stability of Graves' hyperthyroidism was defined as absent ophthalmopathy progression within 18 months. Newly diagnosed hyperthyroidism, duration under 2 months, in patients aged 18 to 65. Clinicians diagnosed patients from clinical symptoms, serum thyroxine and TRAb, thyroid ultrasound and orbital computed tomography. Germline CDR1 SNHLY, CDR2 FYNNEI. The CDR3 length is 13 residues. Using RNA transcripts as the source, TCR beta CDR3 regions were amplified. HTBI primers were the set used in a first-round RT-PCR of the TCR CDR3. TCRdb itself ran the multiplex PCR reads through MiXCR, one entry per CDR3 protein. Of about 210,000 distinct CDR3 sequences listed, over 15% are singletons. As regards this clonotype: It may be a read error: a sequence one base away is much more abundant.

Input material: blood. This sequence joins TRBV2 and TRBJ1-4, with no clear D. The origin of this receptor is a man aged 45-65 years with Graves' hyperthyroidism. As DNA, the CDR3 is TGTGCCAGCAGTGTGGAGTTTAATGAAAAACTGCTTTTT. Protein sequence: CASSVEFNEKLLF.